The 13 T cell receptor beta chains listed next were all sequenced from one sample in a study of memory CD8 T cells in hepatitis C reinfection. TCRdb keeps only in-frame clones here, not all; method: immunoSEQ multiplex PCR. The sample contains approximately 46,000 clones, 80% to 90% of which appear only once. Time point in this sample: late/post reinfection, 12 to 24 weeks after detection. TCR sequencing was done directly ex vivo on sorted cells, without expansion in vitro. Sequencing was carried out using naive CD8+ T cells sorted from blood. The receptor set was obtained from a man between 18 and 29 years old with hepatitis C virus infection.

The chain uses TRBV7-3 and TRBJ2-5; D is unresolved. The CDR3 totals 13 residues. The V end lost 3 bases, the J end lost 5 bases, and 10 bases lay between the germline ends. Germline lookup yields CDR1 SGHTA and CDR2 FQGTGA. In DNA, the CDR3 is TGTGCCAGCAGCTTTTACGAGAGCGAGACCCAGTACTTC. As protein: CASSFYESETQYF. Based on the CDR3 plus reference TRBV7-3 and TRBJ2-5, the full variable domain is GAGVSQTPSNKVTEKGKYVELRCDPISGHTALYWYRQSLGQGPEFLIYFQGTGAADDSGLPNDRFFAVRPEGSVSTLKIQRTERGDSAVYLCASSFYESETQYFGPGTRLLVL.

This chain links TRBV2 with TRBJ2-4, with a weak D call TRBD2 (6 bases). Germline CDR1 is SNHLY and CDR2 is FYNNEI. With 1 base removed from V and 1 base from J, the gap between germline ends came to 8 bases. The CDR3 is 15 residues long. The CDR3 DNA reads as TGTGCCAGCAGTGAAGAGGGACTTGCCAAAAACATTCAGTACTTC. This encodes CASSEEGLAKNIQYF. Variable domain in full (rest from reference TRBV2 and TRBJ2-4): EPEVTQTPSHQVTQMGQEVILRCVPISNHLYFYWYRQILGQKVEFLVSFYNNEISEKSEIFDDQFSVERPDGSNFTLKIRSTKLEDSAMYFCASSEEGLAKNIQYFGAGTRLSVL.

This chain links TRBV11-2 with TRBJ2-1; D perhaps matches TRBD2 (5 bases). This CDR3 is 15 amino acids long. The germline V and J ends were trimmed by 5 bases and 0 bases, with 11 bases remaining between them. CDR1 and CDR2 (germline): SGHAT, FQNNGV. CDR3 region: CASSTGSSSYNEQFF. CDR3 sequence (DNA): TGTGCCAGCAGCACGGGGTCAAGCTCCTACAATGAGCAGTTCTTC.

The chain is built from TRBV18 and TRBJ2-1, with 13 positions matching TRBD2. V lost 5 bases and J lost 7; bases outside the gene matches: 5. Germline loops: CDR1 KGHSH, CDR2 LQKENI. The CDR3 is made up of 15 amino acids. The DNA of the CDR3 is TGTGCCAGCTCAACCGGACTAGCGGGAGATAATGAGCAGTTCTTC. It specifies CASSTGLAGDNEQFF.

The chain carries TRBV19 and TRBJ2-1, with 7 bases identical to TRBD2. The CDR3 has 19 amino acids. Germline lookup yields CDR1 LNHDA and CDR2 SQIVND (reference sequence). The junction had 15 bases not matched to a gene; V was cut back by 0 bases and J by 4 bases. DNA of the CDR3: TGTGCCAGTAGTATAGATCTCCAGCGGGAAAATGCTCGTTACAATGAGCAGTTCTTC. Residues: CASSIDLQRENARYNEQFF.

The V and J genes are TRBV28 and TRBJ1-1, with D possibly TRBD1 on 5 matching bases. This CDR3 is built from 15 residues. V was trimmed by 1 base and J by 3 bases, leaving 12 bases between them. Germline CDR1 reads MDHEN; CDR2 reads SYDVKM. CDR3 sequence (DNA): TGTGCCAGCAGTTTATTAAGGGTCAGGGACACTGAAGCTTTCTTT. Amino acids: CASSLLRVRDTEAFF.

This sequence joins TRBV19 and TRBJ2-1; TRBD2 matches at 13 bases. Trimming removed 3 bases from V and 10 bases from J; junction bases left unmatched: 15. The CDR3 length is 18 residues. The germline V gene encodes CDR1 LNHDA and CDR2 SQIVND (reference sequence). CDR3 bases: TGTGCCAGTAGTATCCTCCCCGGGACTAGCGGGACCTTCCAGGAGCAGTTCTTC. Translation gives CASSILPGTSGTFQEQFF.

This chain connects TRBV28 to TRBJ2-5, with 7 bases aligning to TRBD2. Germline CDR1 reads MDHEN; CDR2 reads SYDVKM. The CDR3 length is 15 residues. V was clipped by 6 bases and J by 4 bases; unmatched bases: 11. CDR3 region: CASSPLADGGETQYF. The CDR3 DNA follows: TGTGCCAGCAGCCCTCTAGCGGACGGTGGAGAGACCCAGTACTTC.

The J gene is TRBJ2-5, the V gene TRBV4-1, with 8 bases identical to TRBD1. This CDR3 is 15 amino acids long. Germline trimming cut 1 base from V and 3 bases from J; bases unmatched to any gene: 4. CDR1 and CDR2 from the germline V gene are MGHRA and YSYEKL. CDR3 sequence (DNA): TGCGCCAGCAGCCAAGGGACAGGGCATGAAGAGACCCAGTACTTC. As protein: CASSQGTGHEETQYF.

The chain joins TRBV5-1 to TRBJ2-3; 7 nucleotides match TRBD1. V shed 4 bases, J shed 3 bases, and the junction held 17 bases outside the gene matches. The CDR3 totals 18 residues. CDR1 and CDR2 from the germline V gene are SGHRS and YFSETQ. As DNA, the CDR3 is TGCGCCAGCAGCCTGGAGAACTCCGGGATACAGGGGACAGATACGCAGTATTTT. Its translation is CASSLENSGIQGTDTQYF. Using reference TRBV5-1 and TRBJ2-3 for the parts outside the CDR3, the full variable domain is KAGVTQTPRYLIKTRGQQVTLSCSPISGHRSVSWYQQTPGQGLQFLFEYFSETQRNKGNFPGRFSGRQFSNSRSEMNVSTLELGDSALYLCASSLENSGIQGTDTQYFGPGTRLTVL.

V and J are TRBV9 and TRBJ2-1, with 10 bases fitting TRBD2. Germline V CDR1 and CDR2: SGDLS, YYNGEE. The CDR3 sequence is 16 residues long. V shed 0 bases and J 8 bases; nucleotides not matched to a gene: 8. The CDR3 nucleotides are TGTGCCAGCAGCGTAGATCCTAGCGGGAGTGTCGATGAGCAGTTCTTC. As protein: CASSVDPSGSVDEQFF.

The rearrangement links TRBV28 to TRBJ1-1; D might be TRBD1 (6 bases). Trimming shortened V by 5 bases and J by 8 bases, and 9 bases separated the two germline ends. This CDR3 has 11 residues. In germline, CDR1 is MDHEN, CDR2 SYDVKM. The CDR3 loop is CASSHGTEAFF. The DNA of the CDR3 is TGTGCCAGCAGTCACGGGACAGAAGCTTTCTTT.

The CDR3 DNA reads as TGTGCCAGCAGCTTAAGAGGGGGTAGCGTGAACACCGGGGAGCTGTTTTTT. Translated: CASSLRGGSVNTGELFF. The gene calls are TRBV7-2 and TRBJ2-2, with D possibly matching TRBD1 (6 bases). The V end lost 2 bases, the J end lost 1 base, and 14 bases lay between the germline ends. Germline-derived CDR1 and CDR2 are SGHTA and FQGNSA. The CDR3 is made up of 17 amino acids.